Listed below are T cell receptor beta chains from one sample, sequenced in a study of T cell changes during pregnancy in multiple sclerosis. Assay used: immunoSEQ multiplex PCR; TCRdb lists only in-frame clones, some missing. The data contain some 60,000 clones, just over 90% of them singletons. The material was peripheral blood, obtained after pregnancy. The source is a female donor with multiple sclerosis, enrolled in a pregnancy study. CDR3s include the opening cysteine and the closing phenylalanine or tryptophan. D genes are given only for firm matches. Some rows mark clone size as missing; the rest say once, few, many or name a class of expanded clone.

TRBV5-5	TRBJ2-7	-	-	TGTGCCAGCAGCTTGCAACTCGTGTCCTACGAGCAGTACTTC	CASSLQLVSYEQYF
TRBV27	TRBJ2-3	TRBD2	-	TGTGCCAGCAGCCTAGCGGGAGAGAGGGCAGATACGCAGTATTTT	CASSLAGERADTQYF
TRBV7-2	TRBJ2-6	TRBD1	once	TGTGCCAGCAGTTCCAGGGGGCCTGGGGCCAACGTCCTGACTTTC	CASSSRGPGANVLTF
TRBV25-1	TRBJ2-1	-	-	TGTGCCAGCAGTGAATCTCAGGGCCGGTCAGTACGCAATGAGCAGTTCTTC	CASSESQGRSVRNEQFF
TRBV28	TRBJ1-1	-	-	TGTGCCATCTCTGGACAACGCCCTGAAGCTTTCTTT	CAISGQRPEAFF
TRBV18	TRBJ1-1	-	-	TGTGCCAGCTCACCACCGATGCGGGGGTCGGGCACTGAAGCTTTCTTT	CASSPPMRGSGTEAFF
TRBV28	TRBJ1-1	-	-	TGTGCCAGCAGTTTCCGAGACTGGACTGAAGCTTTCTTT	CASSFRDWTEAFF
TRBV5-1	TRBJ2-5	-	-	TGCGCCAGCAGTTACGGACTCCAAGAGACCCAGTACTTC	CASSYGLQETQYF
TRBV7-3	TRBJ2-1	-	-	TGTGCCAGCAGCTTGGTCGAGGTGGATGAGCAGTTCTTC	CASSLVEVDEQFF
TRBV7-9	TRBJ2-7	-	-	TGTGCCAGCAGCCCCGGTCCCTCCTACGAGCAGTACTTC	CASSPGPSYEQYF
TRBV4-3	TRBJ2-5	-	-	TGCGCCAGCAGCCAAGATCGGTGGTCTAGTGGCCAAGAGACCCAGTACTTC	CASSQDRWSSGQETQYF
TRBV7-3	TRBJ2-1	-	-	TGTGCCAGCAGCACCTATTCCTACAATGAGCAGTTCTTC	CASSTYSYNEQFF
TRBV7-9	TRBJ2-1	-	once	TGTGCCAGCAGCTCAGGCGACAATGAGCAGTTCTTC	CASSSGDNEQFF
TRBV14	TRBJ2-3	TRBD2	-	TGTGCCAGCAGCACCAGCGGGATTACAGATACGCAGTATTTT	CASSTSGITDTQYF
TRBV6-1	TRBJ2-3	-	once	TGTGCCAGCAGGAACAGGGTGGGTTTCACAGATACGCAGTATTTT	CASRNRVGFTDTQYF
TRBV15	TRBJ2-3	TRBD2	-	TGTGCCACCAGCAGAGAAGCGGGAGGAGCAGATACGCAGTATTTT	CATSREAGGADTQYF
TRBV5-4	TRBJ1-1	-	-	TGTGCCAGCAGCCTCGGGGGGGGCACTGAAGCTTTCTTT	CASSLGGGTEAFF
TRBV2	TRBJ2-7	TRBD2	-	TGTGCCAGCACCCCAAGCGGGGGACCCTACGAGCAGTACTTC	CASTPSGGPYEQYF
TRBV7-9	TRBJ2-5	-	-	TGTGCCAGCAGCTTAGCTTTAGCGGCTCAAGAGACCCAGTACTTC	CASSLALAAQETQYF
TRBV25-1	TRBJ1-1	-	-	TGTGCCAGCAGCAAACATACAGGGAGAGCTTTCTTT	CASSKHTGRAFF
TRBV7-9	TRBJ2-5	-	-	TGTGCCAGCAGCCACGGGTCTCTGTGGGAGACCCAGTACTTC	CASSHGSLWETQYF
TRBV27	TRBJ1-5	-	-	TGTGCCAGCAGTTTAGTCCGGAGCAATCAGCCCCAGCATTTT	CASSLVRSNQPQHF
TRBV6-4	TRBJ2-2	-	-	TGTGCCAGCAGTGAGGGGACAAACACCGGGGAGCTGTTTTTT	CASSEGTNTGELFF
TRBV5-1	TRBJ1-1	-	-	TGCGCCAGCAGTCAAGATCCGGGGATGAACACTGAAGCTTTCTTT	CASSQDPGMNTEAFF
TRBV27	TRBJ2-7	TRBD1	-	TGTGCCAGCAGTGCAAGAGCGGTGGACAGGGCGCCCAACTGGGCTTACGAGCAGTACTTC	CASSARAVDRAPNWAYEQYF
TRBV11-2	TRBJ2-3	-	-	TGTGCCAGCAGCTTAGATAGAGATACGCAGTATTTT	CASSLDRDTQYF
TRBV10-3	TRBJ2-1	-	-	TGTGCCATCAGTTCGTACAATGAGCAGTTCTTC	CAISSYNEQFF
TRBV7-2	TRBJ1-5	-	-	TGTGCCAGCAGCTTACCGATGGGAAAGGGGATGATTCAGCCCCAGCATTTT	CASSLPMGKGMIQPQHF
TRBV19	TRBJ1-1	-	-	TGTGCCAGTAGTATACGCGGGGAGGCGAACACTGAAGCTTTCTTT	CASSIRGEANTEAFF
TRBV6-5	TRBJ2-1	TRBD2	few	TGTGCCAGCAGAGCGGGAGGGCGGGAGCAGTTCTTC	CASRAGGREQFF
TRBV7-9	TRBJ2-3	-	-	TGTGCCAGCAGCTTAAGGGTAGCGGTTAGCACAGATACGCAGTATTTT	CASSLRVAVSTDTQYF
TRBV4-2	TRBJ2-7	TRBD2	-	TGTGCCAGCAGCCAAGATCAGATAGCGGGAGCCGAGCAGTACTTC	CASSQDQIAGAEQYF
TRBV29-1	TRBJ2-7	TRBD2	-	TGCAGCGGCCTGACTAGCTCATCTATGGAGCAGTACTTC	CSGLTSSSMEQYF
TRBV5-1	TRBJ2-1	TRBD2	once	TGCGCCAGCACATCCTCGTCTAGCGGGAGTCACCATGAGCAGTTCTTC	CASTSSSSGSHHEQFF
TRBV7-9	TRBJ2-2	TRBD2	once	TGTGCCAGCACGGGACTAGCGAACACCGGGGAGCTGTTTTTT	CASTGLANTGELFF
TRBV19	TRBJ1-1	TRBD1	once	TGTGCCAGTAGTCCACGACAGGGGGAACTCCCTGAAGCTTTCTTT	CASSPRQGELPEAFF
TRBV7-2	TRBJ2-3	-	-	TGTGCCAGCAGCCTTAGAGGAGGCACAGATACGCAGTATTTT	CASSLRGGTDTQYF
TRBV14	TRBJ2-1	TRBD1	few	TGTGCCAGCAACCGGGACAGATACAATGAGCAGTTCTTC	CASNRDRYNEQFF
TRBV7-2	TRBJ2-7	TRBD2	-	TGTGCCAGCAGCTGGGGACTAGCGGATTATTACGAGCAGTACTTC	CASSWGLADYYEQYF
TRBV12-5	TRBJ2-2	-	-	TGTGCTAGTGGTTTGGTTCCAGCCGGGGAGCTGTTTTTT	CASGLVPAGELFF
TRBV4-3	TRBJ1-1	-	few	TGCGCCAACGACGTGCCAGGGGAAACTGAAGCTTTCTTT	CANDVPGETEAFF
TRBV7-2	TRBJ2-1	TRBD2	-	TGTGCCAGCAGCTTAGGACTAGCGGGAGAAGTTGAGCAGTTCTTC	CASSLGLAGEVEQFF
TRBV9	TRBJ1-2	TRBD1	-	TGTGCCAGCAGCAAAGGGACAGAATTCTCCTATGGCTACACCTTC	CASSKGTEFSYGYTF
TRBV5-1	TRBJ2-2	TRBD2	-	TGCGCCAGCAGCCTTGGACTAGCGGGTCGCACCGGGGAGCTGTTTTTT	CASSLGLAGRTGELFF
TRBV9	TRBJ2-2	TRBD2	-	TGTGCCAGCAGCGTAGGCGGCGGGAGCGCCGGGGAGCTGTTTTTT	CASSVGGGSAGELFF
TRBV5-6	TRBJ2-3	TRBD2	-	TGTGCCAGCAGCTCCCTCGGGGGGGAGGGATTCACAGATACGCAGTATTTT	CASSSLGGEGFTDTQYF
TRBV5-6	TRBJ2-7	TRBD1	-	TGTGCCAGCGCCTACGGGACAGGGGCCTACGAGCAGTACTTC	CASAYGTGAYEQYF
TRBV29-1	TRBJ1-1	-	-	TGCAGCGCCCCAGGGGTGAACACTGAAGCTTTCTTT	CSAPGVNTEAFF
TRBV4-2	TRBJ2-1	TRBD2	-	TGTGCCAGCAGCCCAAAAGGGACTAGCGGGAGTGATGAGCAGTTCTTC	CASSPKGTSGSDEQFF
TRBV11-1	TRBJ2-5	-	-	TGTGCCAGCAGCACTAGAGGCCGGTCGTTCCAAGAGACCCAGTACTTC	CASSTRGRSFQETQYF
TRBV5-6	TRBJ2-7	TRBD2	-	TGTGCCAGCAGCTTGGCCCTGGCTAGCGGGGGTCTGGGGATCGAGCAGTACTTC	CASSLALASGGLGIEQYF
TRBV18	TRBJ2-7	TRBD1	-	TGTGCCAGCTCACCGAGTCGGGACAGAGAGCAGTACTTC	CASSPSRDREQYF
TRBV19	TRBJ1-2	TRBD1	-	TGTGCCAGTAGTATAAATGTGTGGGACAGGATCCGGACGGCTAACTATGGCTACACCTTC	CASSINVWDRIRTANYGYTF
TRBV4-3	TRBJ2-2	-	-	TGCGCCAGCAGCCTTGGAGACCCGGGGACCGGGGAGCTGTTTTTT	CASSLGDPGTGELFF
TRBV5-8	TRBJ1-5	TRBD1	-	TGTGCCAGCAGCACCGGGACAGGGCGGGCTATGAGGCCCCAGCATTTT	CASSTGTGRAMRPQHF
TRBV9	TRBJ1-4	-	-	TGTGCCAGCAGCCCGAGAGAGCTAGCTAATGAAAAACTGTTTTTT	CASSPRELANEKLFF
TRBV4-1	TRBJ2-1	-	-	TGCGCCAGCAGCCGCTGGGACGGCGGGAAGTACAATGAGCAGTTCTTC	CASSRWDGGKYNEQFF
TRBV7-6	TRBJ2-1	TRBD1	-	TGTGCCAGCAGCTGGGGACAGGGGGCGAGCAATGAGCAGTTCTTC	CASSWGQGASNEQFF
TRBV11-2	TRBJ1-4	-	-	TGTGCCAGCAGCTCGACAGGCCTTAATGAAAAACTGTTTTTT	CASSSTGLNEKLFF